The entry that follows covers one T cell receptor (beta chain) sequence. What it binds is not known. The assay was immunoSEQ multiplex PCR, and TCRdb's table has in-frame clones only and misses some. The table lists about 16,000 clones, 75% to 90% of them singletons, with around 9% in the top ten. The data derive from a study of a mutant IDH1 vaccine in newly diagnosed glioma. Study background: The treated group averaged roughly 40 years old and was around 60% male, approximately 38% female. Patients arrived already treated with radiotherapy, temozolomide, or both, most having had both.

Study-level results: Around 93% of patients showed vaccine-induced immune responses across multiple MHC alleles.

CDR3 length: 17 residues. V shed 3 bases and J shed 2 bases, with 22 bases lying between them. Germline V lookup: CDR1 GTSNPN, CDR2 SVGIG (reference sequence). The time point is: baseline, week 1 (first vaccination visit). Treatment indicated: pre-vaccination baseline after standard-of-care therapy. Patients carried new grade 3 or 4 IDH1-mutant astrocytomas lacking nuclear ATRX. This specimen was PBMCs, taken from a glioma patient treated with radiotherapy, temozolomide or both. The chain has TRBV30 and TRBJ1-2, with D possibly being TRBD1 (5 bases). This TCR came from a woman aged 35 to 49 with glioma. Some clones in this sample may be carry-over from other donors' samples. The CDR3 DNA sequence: TGTGCCTGGAGGCCCCCCGGGGCAGGCAGAAGAAACTATGGCTACACCTTC. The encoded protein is CAWRPPGAGRRNYGYTF.